This TCR beta chain was documented in a study of cytomegalovirus exposure and HLA in healthy donors. Whole-study findings and limits: Across donors, most TCRs were seen rarely, yet some public ones were widespread. Later on, an analysis found that several of the most significant clusters appeared to be linked to common viral pathogens, which included parvovirus B19. CMV antigen specificity was confirmed in vitro for a few CMV-associated chains. Several V segments, TRBV6-2 and TRBV6-3 among them, could not be told apart and were dropped.

The CDR3 covers 15 residues. Germline values: CDR1 MGHRA, CDR2 YSYEKL. The ends were cut back, 6 bases at V and 2 bases at J, with 14 bases in the middle. A word on this clone: The target antigen is unknown.

60 Vbeta and 13 Jbeta primers were used in PCR. Method: immunoSEQ multiplex PCR; TCRdb's copy keeps in-frame clones and lacks some. The table includes over 95,000 clones, roughly four fifths detected once. V usage is TRBV4-1 and J usage is TRBJ1-5; TRBD1 is a possible D gene (6 bases). Input material: PBMCs. The source of this sequence is a woman younger than 35 in good health and CMV-seronegative. The CDR3, as DNA: TGCGCCAGCAGTCAACAGGGTTGGGGCAATCAGCCCCAGCATTTT. Residues: CASSQQGWGNQPQHF.